What follows are 9 T cell receptor beta chains derived from one specimen sequenced in a study of OX40 agonist ivuxolimab in advanced cancers. The table came from immunoSEQ multiplex PCR; TCRdb's copy has only in-frame clones and leaves some out. The data contain about 58,000 clones, roughly four fifths of them singletons. This sample comprised CD4+ or CD8+ T cells sorted from blood, obtained in a trial of the OX40 agonist ivuxolimab. These receptors came from an adult with an advanced solid tumor such as melanoma, head and neck, liver or kidney cancer.

CDR3 loop: CASSLDARGADTQYF. CDR3 DNA: TGTGCCAGCAGCTTGGATGCGCGGGGAGCAGATACGCAGTATTTT. The chain employs TRBV5-4 and TRBJ2-3; weak D call: TRBD2 (6 bases). Germline V CDR1 and CDR2: SGHNT, YYREEE (reference sequence). This CDR3 region has 15 residues. Trimming left V 0 bases short and J 4 bases short, with 12 bases between.

V usage is TRBV6-5 and J usage is TRBJ2-5; 14 positions agree with TRBD2. J was trimmed by 5 bases and V by 6 bases; bases with no gene match: 5. Germline lookup yields CDR1 MNHEY and CDR2 SVGAGI. The CDR3 runs 15 residues. The CDR3 sequence is CASRGLAGGEETQYF. The CDR3 coding sequence is TGTGCCAGCAGAGGACTAGCGGGGGGAGAGGAGACCCAGTACTTC.

Concerning this clone: Within the sample, other DNA sequences also encode this same CDR3. V usage is TRBV5-5 and J usage is TRBJ1-4; no reliable D call. Trimming shortened V by 0 bases and J by 1 base, and 7 bases separated the two germline ends. Germline loops: CDR1 SGHKS, CDR2 YYEKEE (reference sequence). CDR3 length: 15 amino acids. DNA for the CDR3: TGTGCCAGCAGCTTGGTTGGGGAAACTAATGAAAAACTGTTTTTT. It is translated as CASSLVGETNEKLFF.

The chain links TRBV7-8 to TRBJ2-5, with 7 bases that match TRBD2. CDR3 length equals 13 residues. The germline gives CDR1 SGHVS, CDR2 FQNEAQ. V lost 5 bases and J lost 1; bases outside the gene matches: 1. CDR3 region: CASSREAQETQYF. CDR3 coding DNA: TGTGCCAGCAGCCGGGAGGCCCAAGAGACCCAGTACTTC. Drawing the rest from reference TRBV7-8 and TRBJ2-5, the complete variable domain is GAGVSQSPRYKVAKRGQDVALRCDPISGHVSLFWYQQALGQGPEFLTYFQNEAQLDKSGLPSDRFFAERPEGSVSTLKIQRTQQEDSAVYLCASSREAQETQYFGPGTRLLVL.

The chain recombines TRBV6-1 with TRBJ2-5, with 7 bases lining up with TRBD1. The V gene's germline CDR1 is MNHNS and CDR2 SASEGT. Trimming at V came to 7 bases and at J to 4 bases, leaving 6 bases not matched to a gene. CDR3 length equals 13 residues. The CDR3 coding sequence is TGTGCCAGCAATACGGACAGGCGAGAGACCCAGTACTTC. It is translated as CASNTDRRETQYF.

The chain recombines TRBV7-8 with TRBJ2-1; D is perhaps TRBD1 (6 bases). Per germline, CDR1 SGHVS and CDR2 FQNEAQ. The CDR3 is made up of 15 amino acids. Trimming stripped 5 bases from V and 7 bases from J, with 18 bases between. CDR3 in DNA: TGTGCCAGCAGCGCGGCACTAAGCACAGGGAATGAGCAGTTCTTC. Its translation is CASSAALSTGNEQFF.

This clone was observed a handful of times. The rearrangement links TRBV15 to TRBJ2-3; D unresolved. The CDR3 is 16 amino acids. Germline V gene data show CDR1 as LNHNV and CDR2 as YYDKDF (reference sequence). V lost 0 bases and J 0 bases, leaving 10 bases between the germline ends. The CDR3 region is CATSRDDAASTDTQYF. CDR3 nucleotide sequence: TGTGCCACCAGCAGAGACGACGCGGCAAGCACAGATACGCAGTATTTT.

J is TRBJ1-2 and V is TRBV5-1; TRBD1 agrees at 8 bases. Germline CDR1 reads SGHRS; CDR2 reads YFSETQ. This CDR3 has 15 amino acids. The V gene end was trimmed by 0 bases and the J gene end by 8 bases; junction bases not matched to a gene: 9. CDR3 sequence: CASSLEPGGIKGYTF. The CDR3 nucleotides read TGCGCCAGCAGCTTGGAACCAGGGGGCATTAAGGGCTACACCTTC.

In regard to this clone: The same CDR3 can be traced to other DNA sequences in this sample. J is TRBJ2-7 and V is TRBV2; a weak D match, TRBD1 (6 bases). V was pared by 7 bases and J by 3 bases, with 10 bases between. The CDR3 length is 12 residues. CDR1 is SNHLY and CDR2 is FYNNEI in the germline V gene. The CDR3 bases are TGTGCCAGCACCCGGACAGTCTACGAGCAGTACTTC. As protein: CASTRTVYEQYF.